The 26 T cell receptor beta chains reported below all come from one sample, sequenced in a study of CD8 T cells in ankylosing spondylitis. In TCRdb, the 5' RACE reads were re-called with MiXCR into one record per CDR3 protein. The sample has about 360,000 distinct CDR3 sequences, roughly 20% seen once. Sequencing was carried out using blood, either unsorted or a sorted T cell fraction (not recorded which). These TCRs come from a male donor with ankylosing spondylitis or in good health (not recorded which).

The chain links TRBV10-1 to TRBJ2-2, with no clear D. The CDR3 is made up of 14 amino acids. Germline V gives CDR1 WNHNN, CDR2 SYGVQD (reference sequence). V lost 2 bases and J lost 4, with 8 bases in between. The CDR3 region is CASSENRLTGELFF. The CDR3 DNA is TGCGCCAGCAGTGAGAACAGACTCACCGGGGAGCTGTTTTTT.

In its sample, this clonotype was seen a few times. The chain uses TRBV20-1 and TRBJ1-5, with D possibly being TRBD1 (5 bases). This CDR3 region has 16 residues. Trimming left V 1 base short and J 2 bases short, with 15 bases between. The germline V gene has CDR1 DFQATT and CDR2 SNEGSKA (reference sequence). The CDR3 here is CSARVRQGDGNQPQHF. In nucleotides, the CDR3 is TGCAGTGCTAGAGTTCGCCAGGGAGATGGCAATCAGCCCCAGCATTTT.

This clonotype occurred a few times. The rearrangement links TRBV7-9 to TRBJ2-5; D is possibly TRBD1 (5 bases). Trimming cost V 7 bases and J 1 base, with 13 bases left between them. Germline V lookup: CDR1 SEHNR, CDR2 FQNEAQ (reference sequence). There are 14 residues in the CDR3. For the CDR3, the DNA is TGTGCCAGCATAGGGGCGGCGAGCCAAGAGACCCAGTACTTC. Protein product: CASIGAASQETQYF.

This clonotype was detected only a few times. This chain uses TRBV15 with TRBJ2-7; 7 nucleotides align to TRBD1. The CDR3 has 16 residues. CDR1 and CDR2 from the germline V gene are LNHNV and YYDKDF (reference sequence). With 0 bases clipped from V and 3 bases from J, the junction kept 8 bases outside the gene matches. CDR3 amino acids: CATSREVLAGGYEQYF. CDR3 DNA sequence: TGTGCCACCAGCAGAGAAGTGTTGGCAGGGGGCTACGAGCAGTACTTC.

A few counts support this clonotype. The CDR3 loop is CASAPSMTGSYEQYF. For the CDR3, the DNA is TGTGCCAGCGCCCCCTCGATGACAGGCTCCTACGAGCAGTACTTC. This chain connects TRBV25-1 to TRBJ2-7; TRBD1 might be the D (6 bases). Trimming took off 8 bases at V and 0 bases at J, with 17 bases between the two ends. CDR1 and CDR2 (germline): MGHDK, SYGVNS. The CDR3 loop spans 15 amino acids.

This clonotype was detected ten times or more. The V call is TRBV5-1, the J call TRBJ2-3; the D is unclear. Germline assignment: CDR1 SGHRS and CDR2 YFSETQ. The CDR3 runs to 14 residues. V shed 1 base and J shed 2 bases, with 8 bases lying between them. The CDR3: CASSLSGHTDTQYF. CDR3 bases: TGCGCCAGCAGCTTGAGTGGCCACACAGATACGCAGTATTTT. The full variable domain, rest sourced from reference TRBV5-1 and TRBJ2-3, is KAGVTQTPRYLIKTRGQQVTLSCSPISGHRSVSWYQQTPGQGLQFLFEYFSETQRNKGNFPGRFSGRQFSNSRSEMNVSTLELGDSALYLCASSLSGHTDTQYFGPGTRLTVL.

This clonotype was seen a few times. The rearrangement links TRBV29-1 to TRBJ2-7; 7 bases agree with TRBD1. CDR1 and CDR2 (germline): SQVTM, ANQGSEA. The V segment lost 4 bases and the J segment 4 bases; nucleotides outside the gene matches: 10. CDR3 length: 14 residues. CDR3 DNA sequence: TGCAGCGTTGGCGGCGAGGGGGCGCGTTACGAGCAGTACTTC. Translation gives CSVGGEGARYEQYF.

The sample holds a few counts of this clonotype. This rearrangement joins TRBV12-3 or TRBV12-4 to TRBJ1-5, with no clear D. Trimming pared 4 bases from V and 6 bases from J, leaving 7 bases between. This CDR3 region has 12 residues. The CDR3 region is CASSSLGQPQHF. In DNA, the CDR3 is TGTGCCAGCAGTTCTCTGGGTCAGCCCCAGCATTTT.

The sample holds a few counts of this clonotype. The chain employs TRBV25-1 and TRBJ2-1; possibly TRBD2 for D (5 bases). V lost 2 bases and J lost 14, with 10 bases in between. CDR1 MGHDK and CDR2 SYGVNS come from the germline V gene. The CDR3 runs 11 residues. The CDR3 bases are TGTGCCAGCAGTGAAGGAGGTACCGAGTTCTTC. Its protein product is CASSEGGTEFF. Supplemented by reference TRBV25-1 and TRBJ2-1, the full variable domain reads EADIYQTPRYLVIGTGKKITLECSQTMGHDKMYWYQQDPGMELHLIHYSYGVNSTEKGDLSSESTVSRIRTEHFPLTLESARPSHTSQYLCASSEGGTEFFGPGTRLTVL.

This clonotype occurred a few times. The chain uses TRBV29-1 and TRBJ1-1; D unresolved. This CDR3 spans 15 amino acids. Germline lookup yields CDR1 SQVTM and CDR2 ANQGSEA. Trimming removed 2 bases from V and 5 bases from J, with 18 bases in between. The CDR3 DNA reads TGCAGCGTTGAACTTCCCCGGGGTCATGGAACTGAAGCTTTCTTT. It encodes CSVELPRGHGTEAFF.

This clonotype was found once. The V and J genes are TRBV6-1 and TRBJ1-1; the match to TRBD1 covers 7 bases. With V trimmed by 10 bases and J by 5 bases, 13 bases remained unmatched. Germline assignment: CDR1 MNHNS and CDR2 SASEGT. The CDR3 extends over 14 amino acids. CDR3 amino acids: CAIPDMNRGTEAFF. The CDR3 nucleotides read TGTGCCATTCCCGACATGAACAGGGGAACTGAAGCTTTCTTT.

This clonotype was counted a few times. The chain joins TRBV15 to TRBJ2-7; D is uncertain. Germline V gene sequence: CDR1 LNHNV, CDR2 YYDKDF (reference sequence). Trimming shortened V by 0 bases and J by 1 base, and 10 bases separated the two germline ends. This CDR3 has 15 amino acids. CDR3 sequence reads: CATSRDWGNSYEQYF. CDR3 bases: TGTGCCACCAGCAGAGATTGGGGAAATTCCTACGAGCAGTACTTC.

This clonotype showed up just a few times. This chain uses TRBV7-6 with TRBJ2-7; TRBD2 matches at 9 bases. The CDR3 runs 15 residues. The J segment lost 4 bases and the V segment lost 3 bases, leaving 7 bases of the junction unmatched. Germline CDR1 reads SGHVS; CDR2 reads FNYEAQ. The CDR3 is CASSLEASGDYEQYF. The CDR3 region has the DNA TGTGCCAGCAGCTTGGAGGCTAGCGGGGATTACGAGCAGTACTTC.

This clonotype was seen a few times. The chain uses TRBV7-2 and TRBJ1-4; the D is unclear. The V gene lost 0 bases and the J gene lost 5 bases, with 10 bases spanning the gap. CDR3 size: 15 residues. CDR1 SGHTA and CDR2 FQGNSA come from the germline V gene. The CDR3 DNA sequence: TGTGCCAGCAGCTTAGCAGACGTGGAGAATGAAAAACTGTTTTTT. Residues: CASSLADVENEKLFF.

This clonotype was counted between two and nine times. The chain carries TRBV11-1 and TRBJ2-1, with TRBD2 matching 14 bases. Germline assignment: CDR1 SGHAT and CDR2 FQDESV (reference sequence). J lost 2 bases, V lost 4 bases, and 7 bases had no gene match. The CDR3 covers 18 residues. CDR3: CASSSTSGGAIPYNEQFF. CDR3 sequence (DNA): TGTGCCAGCAGCTCGACTAGCGGGGGGGCAATCCCCTACAATGAGCAGTTCTTC.

This clonotype has a handful of counts. This rearrangement joins TRBV4-1 to TRBJ2-1; D gene unclear. Trimming left V 1 base short and J 6 bases short, with 10 bases between. Germline V gives CDR1 MGHRA, CDR2 YSYEKL. CDR3 size: 14 residues. The CDR3 protein is CASSQVYRSNEQFF. The DNA of the CDR3 is TGCGCCAGCAGCCAAGTCTACCGCTCCAATGAGCAGTTCTTC.

The V call is TRBV4-2, the J call TRBJ2-6, with 7 bases aligning to TRBD1. Per germline, CDR1 LGHNA and CDR2 YNFKEQ. V lost 2 bases, J lost 2 bases, and 9 bases stayed unmatched. The CDR3 consists of 18 residues. Here the CDR3 reads CASSQLGQAWPGANVLTF. CDR3 DNA sequence: TGTGCCAGCAGCCAACTAGGACAGGCCTGGCCTGGGGCCAACGTCCTGACTTTC.

V gene TRBV9 combines with J gene TRBJ2-3; 8 positions match TRBD2. The CDR3 runs 18 residues. Germline CDR1 is SGDLS and CDR2 is YYNGEE. Trimming at V came to 0 bases and at J to 0 bases, leaving 9 bases not matched to a gene. In nucleotides, the CDR3 is TGTGCCAGCAGCGTAGAAGGGGGAAGCGGGGGTAGCACAGATACGCAGTATTTT. This encodes CASSVEGGSGGSTDTQYF.

The chain uses TRBV6-5 and TRBJ2-7; the D gene is possibly TRBD2 (5 bases). Deletions cut 2 bases from V and 0 bases from J, with 8 bases between. This CDR3 has 14 residues. The V gene's germline CDR1 is MNHEY and CDR2 SVGAGI. For the CDR3, the DNA is TGTGCCAGCAGTTACAGAGGGAACTCCTACGAGCAGTACTTC. Translation gives CASSYRGNSYEQYF.

This clonotype showed up just a few times. The chain joins TRBV29-1 to TRBJ2-3; D might be TRBD1 (5 bases). The CDR3 spans 12 residues. CDR1 and CDR2 (germline): SQVTM, ANQGSEA. The germline V and J ends were trimmed by 7 bases and 4 bases, with 12 bases remaining between them. The CDR3 is CSGSGFPDTQYF. CDR3 coding DNA: TGCAGCGGCTCAGGGTTTCCAGATACGCAGTATTTT.

This clonotype was recorded at least ten times. V and J are TRBV4-1 and TRBJ1-1, with D possibly matching TRBD1 (6 bases). The CDR3 spans 15 residues. V was clipped by 0 bases and J by 0 bases, with 8 bases between them. CDR1 and CDR2 from the germline V gene are MGHRA and YSYEKL. This CDR3 reads CASSQDEGVNTEAFF. CDR3 DNA sequence: TGCGCCAGCAGCCAAGATGAGGGGGTGAACACTGAAGCTTTCTTT.

This clonotype was detected only a few times. The chain uses TRBV25-1 and TRBJ2-7; 9 nucleotides line up with TRBD1. The CDR3 length is 15 residues. Looked up from germline, CDR1 is MGHDK and CDR2 is SYGVNS. V was pared by 5 bases and J by 0 bases, with 5 bases of the junction left unmatched. CDR3 sequence reads: CASSPRDRASYEQYF. As DNA, the CDR3 is TGTGCCAGCAGTCCCCGGGACAGGGCCTCCTACGAGCAGTACTTC.

The chain is built from TRBV28 and TRBJ2-3, with D perhaps TRBD1 (6 bases). V gave up 0 bases and J gave up 1 base, with 14 bases separating them. The CDR3 consists of 17 residues. Per germline, CDR1 MDHEN and CDR2 SYDVKM. For the CDR3, the DNA is TGTGCCAGCAGTTTATGGGCCTCGGACAGCCGCACAGATACGCAGTATTTT. Protein: CASSLWASDSRTDTQYF.

The rearrangement uses TRBV4-2 and TRBJ1-5; D ambiguous. The CDR3 totals 13 residues. CDR1 LGHNA and CDR2 YNFKEQ come from the germline V gene. V was shortened by 2 bases and J by 4 bases, with 6 bases between the two germline ends. CDR3: CASSQITNQPQHF. The CDR3 DNA reads as TGTGCCAGCAGCCAAATCACAAATCAGCCCCAGCATTTT.

This clonotype appeared a few times. The genes are TRBV24-1 and TRBJ2-1; D is perhaps TRBD2 (5 bases). Germline assignment: CDR1 KGHDR and CDR2 SFDVKD. Deletions cut 3 bases from V and 10 bases from J, with 9 bases between. CDR3 length equals 12 residues. The CDR3 sequence: CATSDPPGEQFF. In nucleotides, the CDR3 is TGTGCCACCAGTGATCCTCCGGGGGAGCAGTTCTTC.

This clonotype was observed a few times. CDR3 sequence (DNA): TGTGCCAGCAGTTCTTCCCGGGGAAATCAGCCCCAGCATTTT. It specifies CASSSSRGNQPQHF. The V and J genes are TRBV6-5 and TRBJ1-5; D call uncertain. The CDR3 totals 14 residues. V shed 4 bases and J shed 4 bases, with 11 bases lying between them. Germline CDR1 reads MNHEY; CDR2 reads SVGAGI.